These 27 T cell receptor beta chains were sequenced from one sample in a study of T cell changes during pregnancy in multiple sclerosis. TCRdb's table, derived via immunoSEQ multiplex PCR, lists solely in-frame clones and lacks some. Here the sample spans 84,000 or so clones, approximately 94% being singletons. Sequenced material: peripheral blood, taken in the third trimester of pregnancy. All receptors derive from a female donor with multiple sclerosis, enrolled in a pregnancy study.

This chain joins TRBV6-5 and TRBJ2-7; possibly TRBD1 for D (7 bases). CDR1 and CDR2 (germline): MNHEY, SVGAGI. The CDR3 totals 15 residues. Trimming removed 10 bases at V and 0 bases at J, with 19 bases between. CDR3 in DNA: TGTGCCACCCAGTTAGTTCAGGGGGGCTCCTACGAGCAGTACTTC. It codes for CATQLVQGGSYEQYF.

For the CDR3, the DNA is TGTGCCAGCAGTTCCCCTAGCGGGGGCCTTCAAGAGACCCAGTACTTC. Translated: CASSSPSGGLQETQYF. The chain recombines TRBV2 with TRBJ2-5; 10 positions match TRBD2. V shed 5 bases, J shed 2 bases, and the junction held 8 bases outside the gene matches. Germline V gene data show CDR1 as SNHLY and CDR2 as FYNNEI. This CDR3 has 16 amino acids.

This clone was recorded once. The rearrangement links TRBV14 to TRBJ2-7, with D unclear. Per germline, CDR1 SGHDN and CDR2 FVKESK. V was clipped by 0 bases and J by 12 bases, with 15 bases between them. The CDR3 runs 13 residues. CDR3 nucleotide sequence: TGTGCCAGCAGCCAAGACCTTTTCCTACCGTCGTACTTC. Encoded protein: CASSQDLFLPSYF.

As concerns this clone: Germline and junction disagree at one end, which may indicate a read error. This chain uses TRBV28 with TRBJ2-7, with a weak D call TRBD1 (6 bases). This CDR3 region has 12 residues. Per germline, CDR1 MDHEN and CDR2 SYDVKM. For the CDR3, the DNA is TGTGCCAGCAGTTCCCAATTAGGGACACGGCACTTC. Residues: CASSSQLGTRHF.

This chain links TRBV6-1 with TRBJ1-2, with D tentatively TRBD1 (6 bases). Looked up from germline, CDR1 is MNHNS and CDR2 is SASEGT. The CDR3 length is 13 residues. The ends were cut back, 6 bases at V and 5 bases at J, with 13 bases in the middle. The CDR3 sequence is CASSRDTFYGYTF. The CDR3 coding sequence is TGTGCCAGCAGCCGGGACACCTTTTATGGCTACACCTTC.

J is TRBJ1-2 and V is TRBV25-1; D is possibly TRBD1 (6 bases). From germline, CDR1 is MGHDK and CDR2 SYGVNS. V dropped 10 bases and J dropped 7 bases, with 16 bases sitting between them. This CDR3 has 12 amino acids. CDR3 bases: TGTGCCACCCACCTAGGGGGGGGTGGCTACACCTTC. Translated, it gives CATHLGGGGYTF.

The genes are TRBV27 and TRBJ2-3; TRBD2 is a possible D gene (6 bases). This CDR3 region has 14 residues. Germline V gene data show CDR1 as MNHEY and CDR2 as SMNVEV (reference sequence). V dropped 4 bases and J dropped 4 bases, with 12 bases sitting between them. This chain's CDR3 is CASSWVLASDTQYF. CDR3 bases: TGTGCCAGCAGTTGGGTACTAGCATCAGATACGCAGTATTTT.

This chain connects TRBV2 to TRBJ2-2; D not resolved. Per germline, CDR1 SNHLY and CDR2 FYNNEI. Deletions cut 2 bases from V and 0 bases from J, with 10 bases between. This CDR3 is built from 16 residues. CDR3 in amino acids: CASSERRLANTGELFF. Here the CDR3 DNA reads TGTGCCAGCAGTGAACGACGGCTAGCGAACACCGGGGAGCTGTTTTTT.

The gene calls are TRBV2 and TRBJ2-3; 7 nucleotides line up with TRBD2. V gave up 7 bases and J gave up 6 bases; unmatched junction bases: 22. The CDR3 covers 18 residues. Germline V gives CDR1 SNHLY, CDR2 FYNNEI. The CDR3 protein is CASTLDIGLDLLGDTQYF. The CDR3, as DNA: TGTGCCAGCACACTAGATATAGGACTAGACCTACTCGGGGATACGCAGTATTTT.

This clone was detected only once. V gene TRBV19 combines with J gene TRBJ2-3; TRBD2 matches at 10 bases. CDR1 and CDR2 from the germline V gene are LNHDA and SQIVND (reference sequence). V dropped 7 bases and J dropped 3; count of bases not matched to a gene: 7. This CDR3 contains 15 residues. DNA for the CDR3: TGTGCCAGTACCTCAAGCGGGGGGGCAACAGATACGCAGTATTTT. Translation gives CASTSSGGATDTQYF.

CDR3 coding DNA: TGCGCCAGCAGCGGTAGGGGGCTTGGGGCCAACGTCCTGACTTTC. It yields the protein CASSGRGLGANVLTF. V gene TRBV4-1 combines with J gene TRBJ2-6; TRBD1 agrees at 7 bases. The length of the CDR3 is 15 residues. V gave up 5 bases and J gave up 3 bases; unmatched junction bases: 4. The germline V gene encodes CDR1 MGHRA and CDR2 YSYEKL.

In its sample, this clone was seen a few times. V usage is TRBV9 and J usage is TRBJ1-5; D unresolved. The V and J ends lost 2 bases and 4 bases respectively, with 19 bases between them. CDR3 length equals 17 residues. Per germline, CDR1 SGDLS and CDR2 YYNGEE. In DNA form, the CDR3 reads TGTGCCAGCAGCGTCCCATCGGGGATCAGGAAGAATCAGCCCCAGCATTTT. Encoded protein: CASSVPSGIRKNQPQHF.

The chain carries TRBV27 and TRBJ1-5; D remains unclear. The ends were cut back, 0 bases at V and 3 bases at J, with 9 bases in the middle. Germline values: CDR1 MNHEY, CDR2 SMNVEV (reference sequence). This CDR3 is 15 amino acids long. The CDR3: CASSLSPVYNQPQHF. In DNA, the CDR3 is TGTGCCAGCAGTTTATCTCCGGTCTACAATCAGCCCCAGCATTTT.

CDR3 in DNA: TGTGCCAGCAGTTCTTCACAACATAACTATGGCTACACCTTC. It specifies CASSSSQHNYGYTF. This rearrangement joins TRBV6-5 to TRBJ1-2; D call uncertain. The CDR3 is 14 amino acids. Between the trimmed V and J ends, which lost 4 bases and 1 base, there was a span of 10 bases. Looked up from germline, CDR1 is MNHEY and CDR2 is SVGAGI.

This chain joins TRBV2 and TRBJ2-7; TRBD2 might be the D (6 bases). The V end lost 1 base, the J end lost 2 bases, and 12 bases lay between the germline ends. This CDR3 is 15 amino acids long. CDR1 SNHLY and CDR2 FYNNEI come from the germline V gene. In DNA, the CDR3 is TGTGCCAGCAGTGAAGGGGACTGGAGAACCTACGAGCAGTACTTC. It is translated as CASSEGDWRTYEQYF.

The DNA for the CDR3 is TGCGCCAGCAGCCAAGGCAACGGGAGGGGGGCCTCCTACAATGAGCAGTTCTTC. It is translated as CASSQGNGRGASYNEQFF. V usage is TRBV4-1 and J usage is TRBJ2-1, with 8 nucleotides matching TRBD2. Per germline, CDR1 MGHRA and CDR2 YSYEKL. The CDR3 runs 18 residues. V was pared by 1 base and J by 0 bases, with 8 bases of the junction left unmatched.

The chain combines TRBV7-2 with TRBJ2-1; tentative D call: TRBD1 (6 bases). Germline CDR1 and CDR2: SGHTA and FQGNSA. The CDR3 length is 15 residues. Trimming cost V 0 bases and J 6 bases, with 12 bases left between them. The CDR3 spells CASSLAAGRGNEQFF. The CDR3 bases are TGTGCCAGCAGCTTAGCCGCGGGCAGGGGCAATGAGCAGTTCTTC.

The chain couples TRBV9 to TRBJ2-1; D is possibly TRBD2 (5 bases). Deletions cut 4 bases from V and 6 bases from J, with 8 bases between. This CDR3 comprises 12 residues. Germline V gene lookup returns CDR1 SGDLS and CDR2 YYNGEE. This CDR3 reads CASSTGSNEQFF. The CDR3 DNA reads as TGTGCCAGCAGCACGGGATCCAATGAGCAGTTCTTC.

The rearrangement uses TRBV13 and TRBJ2-1, with a possible D match to TRBD1 (5 bases). The CDR3 has 14 residues. Germline assignment: CDR1 PRHDT and CDR2 FYEKMQ (reference sequence). The ends were cut back, 5 bases at V and 4 bases at J, with 12 bases in the middle. Here the CDR3 reads CASSDRFLYNEQFF. The CDR3 DNA is TGTGCCAGCAGCGACAGATTCCTTTACAATGAGCAGTTCTTC.

The CDR3 is CASSPGTGYSNQPQHF. CDR3 DNA sequence: TGCGCCAGCAGCCCGGGGACAGGATATAGCAATCAGCCCCAGCATTTT. V and J are TRBV4-1 and TRBJ1-5, with 8 positions matching TRBD1. Germline CDR1 reads MGHRA; CDR2 reads YSYEKL. Germline trimming cut 4 bases from V and 0 bases from J; bases unmatched to any gene: 5. The CDR3 is 16 residues long.

The V gene is TRBV10-3, the J gene TRBJ2-1; 9 positions match TRBD1. With V trimmed by 4 bases and J by 8 bases, 6 bases remained unmatched. The CDR3 loop spans 14 amino acids. Germline assignment: CDR1 ENHRY and CDR2 SYGVKD. CDR3 protein: CAISGGDRADEQFF. Written as DNA, the CDR3 is TGTGCCATCAGTGGGGGGGACAGGGCCGATGAGCAGTTCTTC.

The DNA of the CDR3 is TGTGCCAGCAGTTACGCGGGGGGTGATTCACCCCTCCACTTT. This encodes CASSYAGGDSPLHF. The chain recombines TRBV6-6 with TRBJ1-6; weak D call: TRBD1 (5 bases). The CDR3 covers 14 residues. CDR1 is MNHNY, CDR2 SVGAGI, per germline (reference sequence). V lost 2 bases and J 8 bases, leaving 10 bases between the germline ends.

The rearrangement uses TRBV9 and TRBJ2-5; the match to TRBD1 covers 11 bases. The CDR3 extends over 17 amino acids. Per germline, CDR1 SGDLS and CDR2 YYNGEE. V trimming: 0 bases; J trimming: 5 bases; junction bases outside the gene matches: 9. The CDR3 spells CASSVAAGTGGGETQYF. The CDR3 nucleotides read TGTGCCAGCAGCGTAGCAGCAGGGACAGGGGGAGGTGAGACCCAGTACTTC. Full variable domain (missing parts from reference TRBV9 and TRBJ2-5): DSGVTQTPKHLITATGQRVTLRCSPRSGDLSVYWYQQSLDQGLQFLIQYYNGEERAKGNILERFSAQQFPDLHSELNLSSLELGDSALYFCASSVAAGTGGGETQYFGPGTRLLVL.

The genes are TRBV19 and TRBJ1-5; tentatively, D is TRBD1 (5 bases). The V and J ends lost 5 bases and 5 bases respectively, with 10 bases between them. The CDR3 consists of 13 residues. Germline V gene lookup returns CDR1 LNHDA and CDR2 SQIVND (reference sequence). The CDR3 loop reads CASSDSIHQPQHF. CDR3 DNA sequence: TGTGCCAGTAGTGACAGCATTCATCAGCCCCAGCATTTT.

The V and J genes are TRBV10-3 and TRBJ2-2; D perhaps matches TRBD2 (6 bases). Germline CDR1 ENHRY, CDR2 SYGVKD. This CDR3 is 17 amino acids long. Trimming took off 4 bases at V and 3 bases at J, with 18 bases between the two ends. As DNA, the CDR3 is TGTGCCATCAGTGGGCTAGCAGCGGGCGGGGACACCGGGGAGCTGTTTTTT. Protein sequence: CAISGLAAGGDTGELFF.

V is TRBV15 and J is TRBJ2-1; D is unresolved. Germline lookup yields CDR1 LNHNV and CDR2 YYDKDF (reference sequence). The CDR3 length is 15 residues. Trimming took 5 bases from V and 0 from J, leaving 11 bases between them. DNA for the CDR3: TGTGCCACCAGCCGTACACGGAGCTCCTACAATGAGCAGTTCTTC. Residues: CATSRTRSSYNEQFF.

The V call is TRBV5-1, the J call TRBJ2-3; 14 bases map to TRBD2. In germline, CDR1 is SGHRS, CDR2 YFSETQ. The ends lost 2 bases at V and 3 bases at J; junction bases unmatched: 2. The CDR3 totals 16 residues. The CDR3 sequence: CASSLGLAGGTDTQYF. The CDR3 coding sequence is TGCGCCAGCAGCTTAGGACTAGCGGGGGGTACAGATACGCAGTATTTT.